The 11 T cell receptor beta chains below were found in one sample sequenced in a study of CD8 T cells in ankylosing spondylitis. The study, taken as a whole, reports: It appeared that ankylosing spondylitis blood was characterized by a TCR beta motif of under ten highly homologous variants.

These receptors have no identified antigens. TCRdb re-called the 5' RACE reads through MiXCR, storing one row per CDR3 protein. The data contain over 600,000 distinct CDR3 sequences, under 20% of them seen just once; the ten biggest clones take up under 20%. Source material: blood, either unsorted or a sorted T cell fraction (not recorded which). The receptors shown here come from a male donor with ankylosing spondylitis.

The J gene is TRBJ2-3, the V gene TRBV7-9, with 9 positions matching TRBD2. Unmatched junction bases numbered 2, after V lost 2 bases and J lost 2 bases. The CDR3 covers 15 residues. Germline V gene data show CDR1 as SEHNR and CDR2 as FQNEAQ (reference sequence). The CDR3 sequence: CASSLKRGDTDTQYF. CDR3 nucleotide sequence: TGTGCCAGCAGCTTAAAGCGGGGGGACACAGATACGCAGTATTTT.

This chain links TRBV5-1 with TRBJ2-1; 7 positions match TRBD2. J lost 6 bases, V lost 1 base, and 4 bases had no gene match. The germline gives CDR1 SGHRS, CDR2 YFSETQ. This CDR3 comprises 14 residues. The CDR3 DNA is TGCGCCAGCAGCTTGAGGGGCGGGGGCAATGAGCAGTTCTTC. This codes for CASSLRGGGNEQFF.

This clonotype was detected only a few times. The chain couples TRBV5-1 to TRBJ1-2, with 7 positions matching TRBD1. Per germline, CDR1 SGHRS and CDR2 YFSETQ. After removal of 1 base from V and 5 bases from J, the junction contained 8 bases not matched to a gene. The CDR3 consists of 15 residues. The CDR3 bases are TGCGCCAGCAGCTTGTCACCGGGACAGAGATATGGCTACACCTTC. It is translated as CASSLSPGQRYGYTF.

This chain connects TRBV9 to TRBJ2-7; tentative D call: TRBD2 (6 bases). CDR3 length: 14 residues. The germline V gene has CDR1 SGDLS and CDR2 YYNGEE. Trimming stripped 0 bases from V and 2 bases from J, with 9 bases between. The CDR3 nucleotides read TGTGCCAGCAGCGTAGGCCGGGAGACCTACGAGCAGTACTTC. This translates into CASSVGRETYEQYF.

This clonotype occurred a few times. V and J are TRBV20-1 and TRBJ1-1; maybe TRBD1 (5 bases). This CDR3 has 11 residues. Germline CDR1 is DFQATT and CDR2 is SNEGSKA (reference sequence). The CDR3 DNA reads as TGCAGGGGGGGACTAGGTTCGGAAGCTTTCTTT. Its translation: CRGGLGSEAFF.

This clonotype was counted a few times. The rearrangement joins TRBV4-2 to TRBJ2-1; D gene ambiguous. This CDR3 contains 13 residues. The V gene lost 4 bases and the J gene lost 6 bases, with 10 bases spanning the gap. The V gene's germline CDR1 is LGHNA and CDR2 YNFKEQ. The CDR3 DNA sequence: TGTGCCAGCAGCCTCGAAATGGGCAATGAGCAGTTCTTC. Translation gives CASSLEMGNEQFF.

A few counts support this clonotype. The J gene is TRBJ1-2, the V gene TRBV6-1; D remains ambiguous. The germline V gene encodes CDR1 MNHNS and CDR2 SASEGT. The V gene lost 1 base and the J gene lost 2 bases, with 14 bases spanning the gap. The CDR3 has 16 residues. CDR3 region: CASSEGLRLSNYGYTF. The CDR3 DNA follows: TGTGCCAGCAGTGAAGGGTTGCGGCTCTCAAACTATGGCTACACCTTC.

Many counts were recorded for this clonotype. DNA of the CDR3: TGCAGCGTTCGGGCCGTTTACGGTGAGCAGTTCTTC. Amino acids: CSVRAVYGEQFF. The chain carries TRBV29-1 and TRBJ2-1; D is unclear. CDR1 and CDR2 from the germline V gene are SQVTM and ANQGSEA. V was clipped by 5 bases and J by 9 bases, with 14 bases between them. The CDR3 is 12 amino acids.

The chain links TRBV29-1 to TRBJ1-1; D is unresolved. Trimming pared 4 bases from V and 2 bases from J, leaving 11 bases between. The length of the CDR3 is 13 residues. Germline CDR1 reads SQVTM; CDR2 reads ANQGSEA. CDR3 in amino acids: CSVGNGPNTEAFF. CDR3 in DNA: TGCAGCGTTGGAAATGGGCCAAACACTGAAGCTTTCTTT. The whole variable domain, filled in from reference TRBV29-1 and TRBJ1-1, reads SAVISQKPSRDICQRGTSLTIQCQVDSQVTMMFWYRQQPGQSLTLIATANQGSEATYESGFVIDKFPISRPNLTFSTLTVSNMSPEDSSIYLCSVGNGPNTEAFFGQGTRLTVV.

The table lists this clonotype with a few counts. This chain links TRBV20-1 with TRBJ2-3, with 8 bases lining up with TRBD1. Germline values: CDR1 DFQATT, CDR2 SNEGSKA (reference sequence). Unmatched junction bases numbered 8, after V lost 5 bases and J lost 4 bases. The CDR3 is 14 amino acids. In nucleotides, the CDR3 is TGCAGTGCTGTCAGACAGGGGACCCCAGATACGCAGTATTTT. Its translation is CSAVRQGTPDTQYF.

This clonotype came up many times. V usage is TRBV5-1 and J usage is TRBJ2-7, with D unresolved. The V and J ends lost 0 bases and 3 bases respectively, with 13 bases between them. Germline CDR1 reads SGHRS; CDR2 reads YFSETQ. The CDR3 sequence is 15 residues long. This CDR3 is CASSLVSGGYYEQYF. Here the CDR3 DNA reads TGCGCCAGCAGCTTGGTTTCTGGCGGATACTACGAGCAGTACTTC.